These T cell receptor beta chains were read from a single sample in a study of shared clonotypes between healthy human individuals. TCRdb's table, derived via immunoSEQ multiplex PCR, lists solely in-frame clones and lacks some. The table lists 1 million to 1.3 million clones, roughly 74% of them singletons. Material for sequencing was memory CD4+ T cells from PBMCs. These receptors were taken from a man younger than 35 in good health. Some clones in this sample may be carry-over from other donors' samples. Both conserved end residues are part of each CDR3. A D gene is named only where the DNA matches it firmly. Clone size is given for some rows only: seen once, a few or many times, or a class if the clone is expanded.

clone_size,d_call,j_call,v_call,cdr3_length,cdr3_aa,cdr3_nt
-,TRBD2,TRBJ2-7,TRBV6-1,18,CASSEELRGRARVYEQYF,TGTGCCAGCAGTGAAGAGTTGCGCGGGAGGGCGCGAGTATACGAGCAGTACTTC
once,TRBD2,TRBJ2-7,TRBV18,17,CASSRTGLAGGPLEQYF,TGTGCCAGCTCCCGAACCGGACTAGCGGGAGGGCCCCTCGAGCAGTACTTC
-,-,TRBJ1-1,TRBV5-8,15,CASSRYPRPYTEAFF,TGTGCCAGCAGTCGTTACCCCAGACCTTACACTGAAGCTTTCTTT
-,-,TRBJ2-2,TRBV7-6,16,CASSLGSAGLTGELFF,TGTGCCAGCAGCTTAGGTAGCGCGGGACTCACCGGGGAGCTGTTTTTT
-,-,TRBJ1-3,TRBV28,16,CASSQGGAASGNTIYF,TGTGCCAGCAGTCAAGGTGGGGCGGCCTCTGGAAACACCATATATTTT
-,TRBD1,TRBJ2-3,TRBV4-1,19,CASSRNPLGDRGLTDTQYF,TGCGCCAGCAGCCGCAACCCCCTGGGGGACAGGGGTTTGACAGATACGCAGTATTTT
-,TRBD2,TRBJ2-7,TRBV7-6,14,CASSKGLAEGEQYF,TGTGCCAGCAGTAAGGGGCTAGCGGAGGGGGAGCAGTACTTC
-,TRBD1,TRBJ2-5,TRBV9,14,CASSIRQGEETQYF,TGTGCCAGCAGCATTAGACAGGGCGAAGAGACCCAGTACTTC
-,TRBD1,TRBJ1-1,TRBV5-1,15,CASSYTWDRYTEAFF,TGCGCCAGCAGCTACACTTGGGACAGATACACTGAAGCTTTCTTT
-,TRBD2,TRBJ2-1,TRBV5-4,14,CASSQGLAGGGQFF,TGCGCCAGCAGCCAAGGACTAGCGGGAGGGGGACAGTTCTTC
-,TRBD1,TRBJ1-1,TRBV11-1,16,CASSLYPGQRNTEAFF,TGTGCCAGCAGCCTCTATCCGGGACAGAGGAACACTGAAGCTTTCTTT
-,-,TRBJ2-1,TRBV10-2,14,CASRDYDFYNEQFF,TGCGCCAGCAGGGACTATGACTTCTACAATGAGCAGTTCTTC
-,-,TRBJ2-3,TRBV7-6,16,CASSLGGGGTADTQYF,TGTGCCAGCAGCTTGGGGGGCGGCGGGACGGCAGATACGCAGTATTTT
few,TRBD2,TRBJ2-1,TRBV4-1,18,CASSQIDLGLAGVNEQFF,TGCGCCAGCAGCCAAATAGATCTGGGACTAGCGGGAGTCAATGAGCAGTTCTTC
-,TRBD2,TRBJ2-3,TRBV10-3,16,CAIRPPSGKGTDTQYF,TGTGCCATCAGGCCCCCTAGCGGGAAGGGCACAGATACGCAGTATTTT
-,-,TRBJ2-5,TRBV5-1,14,CASSLGQIEETQYF,TGCGCCAGCAGCTTGGGACAGATAGAAGAGACCCAGTACTTC
many,-,TRBJ2-3,TRBV28,15,CASSRHEGSTDTQYF,TGTGCCAGCAGCCGGCACGAGGGGAGCACAGATACGCAGTATTTT
-,-,TRBJ1-1,TRBV6-4,11,CASMGNTEAFF,TGTGCCAGCATGGGAAACACTGAAGCTTTCTTT
-,TRBD1,TRBJ2-7,TRBV7-9,14,CASSLFGTGVKGHF,TGTGCCAGCAGCTTGTTCGGGACAGGGGTTAAAGGGCACTTC
-,-,TRBJ2-3,TRBV28,16,CASNPAGQRLFDTQYF,TGTGCCAGCAACCCTGCGGGGCAGAGGTTGTTTGATACGCAGTATTTT
few,TRBD2,TRBJ2-1,TRBV2,11,CASRLADEQFF,TGTGCCAGCAGACTAGCGGACGAGCAGTTCTTC
-,TRBD2,TRBJ2-7,TRBV9,14,CASSGGGSLYEQYF,TGTGCCAGCAGCGGCGGGGGAAGTCTCTACGAGCAGTACTTC
-,TRBD1,TRBJ2-5,TRBV28,13,CASNRGPGETQYF,TGTGCCAGCAACAGGGGGCCGGGGGAGACCCAGTACTTC
once,-,TRBJ1-1,TRBV6-5,13,CASSYRGGTEAFF,TGTGCCAGCAGTTATCGGGGGGGCACTGAAGCTTTCTTT
-,TRBD1,TRBJ1-3,TRBV9,15,CASSGTGDSGNTIYF,TGTGCCAGCAGCGGGACAGGGGACTCTGGAAACACCATATATTTT
-,-,TRBJ1-2,TRBV9,13,CASSKEGSGGYTF,TGTGCCAGCTCCAAGGAGGGTTCTGGAGGCTACACCTTC
-,TRBD1,TRBJ2-3,TRBV9,15,CASSKGDRGRDTQYF,TGTGCCAGCAGCAAAGGGGACAGGGGAAGGGATACGCAGTATTTT
-,-,TRBJ2-3,TRBV5-1,15,CASSLVGPVADTQYF,TGCGCCAGCAGCTTGGTAGGCCCCGTGGCAGATACGCAGTATTTT
-,TRBD1,TRBJ2-3,TRBV6-1,13,CASRDRSTDTQYF,TGTGCCAGCCGGGACAGGAGCACAGATACGCAGTATTTT
-,-,TRBJ2-1,TRBV25-1,15,CASSPLGSTYNEQFF,TGTGCCAGCAGTCCGCTCGGGTCTACCTACAATGAGCAGTTCTTC
-,-,TRBJ2-7,TRBV29-1,10,CSVGSYEQYF,TGCAGCGTTGGGAGCTACGAGCAGTACTTC
many,TRBD1,TRBJ1-5,TRBV6-6,15,CASSAQGSGYQPQHF,TGTGCCAGCAGTGCACAGGGGAGCGGTTATCAGCCCCAGCATTTT
-,TRBD2,TRBJ2-1,TRBV2,14,CASRRGEARGEQFF,TGTGCCAGCAGGCGGGGGGAGGCACGGGGTGAGCAGTTCTTC
-,-,TRBJ1-2,TRBV19,16,CASSIPSRPKTYGYTF,TGTGCCAGTAGTATACCCTCCCGTCCAAAAACCTATGGCTACACCTTC
-,-,TRBJ2-5,TRBV5-6,15,CASKATQGIWETQYF,TGTGCCAGCAAAGCCACGCAGGGGATTTGGGAGACCCAGTACTTC
-,TRBD1,TRBJ1-3,TRBV6-1,15,CASSTGGLGGNTIYF,TGTGCCAGCAGTACAGGGGGACTCGGGGGAAACACCATATATTTT
-,-,TRBJ1-5,TRBV27,14,CASSPGGYGQPQHF,TGTGCCAGCTCTCCCGGGGGTTACGGTCAGCCCCAGCATTTT
-,-,TRBJ2-1,TRBV29-1,13,CSGRQGSYNEQFF,TGCAGCGGTAGGCAGGGTTCCTACAATGAGCAGTTCTTC
-,-,TRBJ1-4,TRBV28,14,CASSSGFPNEKLFF,TGTGCCAGCAGTTCAGGGTTTCCTAATGAAAAACTGTTTTTT
-,-,TRBJ2-1,TRBV9,15,CASSVVGISYNEQFF,TGTGCCAGCAGCGTAGTAGGGATCTCCTACAATGAGCAGTTCTTC
-,TRBD2,TRBJ2-3,TRBV5-1,14,CASSSGTRGDTQYF,TGCGCCAGCAGCTCCGGGACTAGGGGCGATACGCAGTATTTT
-,-,TRBJ2-3,TRBV14,16,CASSQGGLAGTDTQYF,TGTGCCAGCAGCCAGGGGGGACTGGCCGGGACAGATACGCAGTATTTT
few,-,TRBJ2-1,TRBV11-2,14,CASRSPAGYNEQFF,TGTGCCAGCAGGTCCCCGGCAGGCTACAATGAGCAGTTCTTC
few,-,TRBJ2-5,TRBV7-9,13,CASSTGLRETQYF,TGTGCCAGCAGCACGGGACTCCGGGAGACCCAGTACTTC
few,TRBD1,TRBJ2-2,TRBV5-1,15,CASNTGTENTGELFF,TGCGCCAGCAACACCGGGACAGAAAACACCGGGGAGCTGTTTTTT
many,-,TRBJ1-4,TRBV28,15,CASSLLGATNEKLFF,TGTGCCAGCAGTTTATTGGGGGCAACTAATGAAAAACTGTTTTTT
-,TRBD2,TRBJ2-5,TRBV9,15,CASSPPSSGGGTQYF,TGTGCCAGCAGCCCACCCTCTAGCGGGGGGGGGACCCAGTACTTC
-,TRBD1,TRBJ1-1,TRBV10-2,14,CASIETGILTEAFF,TGCGCCAGCATCGAGACAGGGATTTTAACTGAAGCTTTCTTT
-,TRBD1,TRBJ1-5,TRBV6-1,14,CASSPRGQDQPQHF,TGTGCCAGCAGTCCCAGGGGGCAGGATCAGCCCCAGCATTTT
-,-,TRBJ1-2,TRBV30,14,CAWRARGPNLGYTF,TGTGCCTGGAGGGCGAGGGGCCCCAATTTGGGCTACACCTTC
-,TRBD1,TRBJ2-2,TRBV5-1,16,CASSPDRGLNTGELFF,TGCGCCAGCAGCCCTGACAGGGGTCTGAACACCGGGGAGCTGTTTTTT
-,-,TRBJ1-1,TRBV6-5,13,CASSEGLNTEAFF,TGTGCCAGCTCGGAAGGCCTGAACACTGAAGCTTTCTTT
-,-,TRBJ1-3,TRBV5-4,13,CASGGSSGNTIYF,TGTGCCAGCGGGGGGTCCTCTGGAAACACCATATATTTT
many,-,TRBJ1-2,TRBV15,14,CATSRDTGNYGYTF,TGTGCCACCAGCAGAGATACAGGGAACTATGGCTACACCTTC